Below, 21 T cell receptor beta chains from the same sample are listed, as sequenced in a study of T-cell memory formation after mild COVID-19. Each CDR3 protein is one row after TCRdb ran MiXCR on the 5' RACE reads. The sample has 350,000 to 550,000 distinct CDR3 sequences, more than 15% seen once. Material for sequencing was PBMCs or a T cell subset sorted from them (not recorded which). The source of these receptors is a man between 18 and 35 years old who had mild COVID-19 (a few samples of this study predate the infection). Cell type and time point are not known.

The V call is TRBV27, the J call TRBJ2-2; D tentatively fits TRBD1 or TRBD2 (5 bases each). CDR1 is MNHEY, CDR2 SMNVEV, per germline (reference sequence). V was pared by 4 bases and J by 1 base, with 10 bases between. CDR3 length equals 15 residues. DNA for the CDR3: TGTGCCAGCAGTTACAGGACTCGGAACACCGGGGAGCTGTTTTTT. This encodes CASSYRTRNTGELFF.

The chain links TRBV6-5 to TRBJ2-7; tentatively, D is TRBD2 (6 bases). The CDR3 has 14 residues. CDR1 and CDR2 from the germline V gene are MNHEY and SVGAGI. Between the trimmed V and J ends, which lost 0 bases and 3 bases, there was a span of 9 bases. The CDR3: CASSYSRGDYEQYF. CDR3 DNA sequence: TGTGCCAGCAGTTACTCGCGGGGTGACTACGAGCAGTACTTC.

This clonotype appeared a few times. This chain uses TRBV5-5 with TRBJ2-3, with D maybe TRBD2 (6 bases). V gave up 6 bases and J gave up 10 bases, with 24 bases separating them. Looked up from germline, CDR1 is SGHKS and CDR2 is YYEKEE (reference sequence). The CDR3 spans 15 residues. The CDR3 here is CASNGERSGVWSQYF. The CDR3, as DNA: TGTGCCAGCAACGGGGAGCGGTCGGGGGTGTGGTCGCAGTATTTT.

This clonotype appeared a few times. The V and J genes are TRBV4-1 and TRBJ1-4; D unclear. The length of the CDR3 is 13 residues. Trimming left V 5 bases short and J 5 bases short, with 9 bases between. The germline CDR1 and CDR2 sequences are MGHRA and YSYEKL. The CDR3 DNA reads as TGCGCCAGCAGCGCTTATCTGAATGAAAAACTGTTTTTT. This translates into CASSAYLNEKLFF.

This clonotype was counted only a few times. The J gene is TRBJ2-7, the V gene TRBV7-9; D is uncertain. The CDR3 contains 12 residues. The germline CDR1 and CDR2 sequences are SEHNR and FQNEAQ (reference sequence). V lost 1 base to trimming and J lost 6 bases, with 7 bases between them. The CDR3 sequence: CASSLGIPEQYF. DNA of the CDR3: TGTGCCAGCAGCTTAGGCATCCCCGAGCAGTACTTC.

In its sample, this clonotype was seen a few times. The chain couples TRBV12-3 or TRBV12-4 to TRBJ2-6, with D perhaps TRBD1 (5 bases). Trimming left V 3 bases short and J 2 bases short, with 14 bases between. The CDR3 spans 17 residues. CDR3 region: CASSFGQGMPGANVLTF. The CDR3 DNA reads as TGTGCCAGCAGTTTCGGGCAGGGAATGCCTGGGGCCAACGTCCTGACTTTC.

This chain links TRBV7-9 with TRBJ1-1, with D hard to call. Germline CDR1 SEHNR, CDR2 FQNEAQ (reference sequence). CDR3 length: 15 amino acids. V lost 2 bases to trimming and J lost 3 bases, with 13 bases between them. CDR3 protein: CASSLIGQWDTEAFF. In nucleotides, the CDR3 is TGTGCCAGCAGCTTAATAGGGCAGTGGGACACTGAAGCTTTCTTT.

This clonotype was seen only a few times. The chain employs TRBV5-1 and TRBJ2-6; D is perhaps TRBD1 or TRBD2 (5 bases each). Germline values: CDR1 SGHRS, CDR2 YFSETQ. CDR3 length: 15 amino acids. V lost 4 bases and J 4 bases, leaving 12 bases between the germline ends. The chain's CDR3 is CASSDPGTGANVLTF. Here the CDR3 DNA reads TGCGCCAGCAGCGACCCAGGGACCGGGGCCAACGTCCTGACTTTC.

The CDR3 loop is CASSLVGQGHYGYTF. The CDR3 bases are TGTGCCAGCAGTTTAGTGGGACAGGGGCACTATGGCTACACCTTC. The J gene is TRBJ1-2, the V gene TRBV27; 10 bases map to TRBD1. This CDR3 is built from 15 residues. V trimming: 2 bases; J trimming: 3 bases; junction bases outside the gene matches: 3. From germline, CDR1 is MNHEY and CDR2 SMNVEV (reference sequence).

This chain joins TRBV3-1 and TRBJ2-4; no firm D call. Trimming removed 3 bases from V and 8 bases from J, with 11 bases in between. CDR1 and CDR2 (germline): LGHDT, YNNKEL (reference sequence). The CDR3 spans 13 residues. The CDR3 here is CASSQTPMDIQYF. The DNA of the CDR3 is TGTGCCAGCAGCCAGACCCCCATGGACATTCAGTACTTC.

This clonotype was observed a handful of times. The rearrangement links TRBV7-9 to TRBJ1-2; TRBD1 matches 10 bases. CDR1 is SEHNR, CDR2 FQNEAQ, per germline (reference sequence). Trimming took 6 bases from V and 8 from J; bases not matched to a gene: 6. The CDR3 has 13 amino acids. CDR3 amino acids: CASRRQGAIGYTF. The DNA for the CDR3 is TGTGCCAGCAGAAGACAGGGGGCTATAGGCTACACCTTC.

A few counts support this clonotype. The J gene is TRBJ1-3, the V gene TRBV3-1; D uncertain. The CDR3 runs to 14 residues. Germline values: CDR1 LGHDT, CDR2 YNNKEL (reference sequence). Deletions cut 4 bases from V and 9 bases from J, with 16 bases between. Written as DNA, the CDR3 is TGTGCCAGCAGCCCGACATCGTCGCAAAGCACCATATATTTT. Translating gives CASSPTSSQSTIYF.

This clonotype was recorded a few times. This chain connects TRBV7-9 to TRBJ2-7; possibly TRBD1 for D (5 bases). CDR1 and CDR2 (germline): SEHNR, FQNEAQ (reference sequence). Trimming left V 0 bases short and J 5 bases short, with 11 bases between. The CDR3 is 14 amino acids. In DNA, the CDR3 is TGTGCCAGCAGCTTAGCGGGCGGACAACACGAGCAGTACTTC. Residues: CASSLAGGQHEQYF.

The V and J genes are TRBV19 and TRBJ2-1, with a tentative D call TRBD1 (6 bases). The CDR3 loop spans 14 amino acids. Germline V gives CDR1 LNHDA, CDR2 SQIVND (reference sequence). The V end was cut by 3 bases, the J end by 7 bases, with 13 bases between. CDR3 sequence: CASSISGVVNEQFF. The CDR3 nucleotides are TGTGCCAGTAGTATCTCAGGGGTGGTGAATGAGCAGTTCTTC.

The chain recombines TRBV15 with TRBJ2-5; possible D gene TRBD2, 6 bases. CDR1 and CDR2 (germline): LNHNV, YYDKDF (reference sequence). Between the trimmed V and J ends, which lost 8 bases and 4 bases, there was a span of 17 bases. The CDR3 extends over 14 amino acids. In nucleotides, the CDR3 is TGTGCCACCTATACACCGGGAGAAGTAGAGACCCAGTACTTC. This codes for CATYTPGEVETQYF.

This rearrangement joins TRBV4-1 to TRBJ2-1; 9 nucleotides match TRBD2. The CDR3 length is 16 residues. Germline V gene sequence: CDR1 MGHRA, CDR2 YSYEKL. The ends lost 2 bases at V and 10 bases at J; junction bases unmatched: 12. CDR3 in amino acids: CASSQPSGVPLPEQFF. In nucleotides, the CDR3 is TGCGCCAGCAGCCAACCTAGCGGGGTGCCCCTTCCCGAGCAGTTCTTC.

This clonotype came up a few times. Here the CDR3 DNA reads TGCAGTGCTAGTATACAGGGGAATAGCAATCAGCCCCAGCATTTT. Translation: CSASIQGNSNQPQHF. The rearrangement uses TRBV20-1 and TRBJ1-5, with 7 bases aligning to TRBD1. CDR3 length: 15 residues. Per germline, CDR1 DFQATT and CDR2 SNEGSKA (reference sequence). Unmatched junction bases numbered 5, after V lost 3 bases and J lost 0 bases.

The genes are TRBV7-8 and TRBJ2-1; D remains unclear. Trimming pared 6 bases from V and 0 bases from J, leaving 15 bases between. Germline V gene lookup returns CDR1 SGHVS and CDR2 FQNEAQ. The CDR3 extends over 16 amino acids. The CDR3 loop is CASRLIRRRSYNEQFF. The CDR3 nucleotides read TGTGCCAGCAGGTTAATCAGGAGACGCTCCTACAATGAGCAGTTCTTC.

The J gene is TRBJ1-6, the V gene TRBV7-9, with a weak D call TRBD1 (5 bases). Germline V gene sequence: CDR1 SEHNR, CDR2 FQNEAQ (reference sequence). The CDR3 contains 18 residues. Trimming left V 5 bases short and J 5 bases short, with 22 bases between. The CDR3 DNA is TGTGCCAGCAGCACCGAAGGGCCATTTAAGGGGAATAATTCACCCCTCCACTTT. This codes for CASSTEGPFKGNNSPLHF.

In this sample, this clonotype turned up a few times. This chain links TRBV12-3 or TRBV12-4 with TRBJ1-1; unclear D gene. The V end lost 6 bases, the J end lost 2 bases, and 16 bases lay between the germline ends. CDR3 length equals 15 residues. CDR3 DNA: TGTGCCAGCAGACCGGGCTCAAACTTAAACACTGAAGCTTTCTTT. It encodes CASRPGSNLNTEAFF.

This clonotype occurred many times. The CDR3 sequence is CSALQGNEQYV. The DNA for the CDR3 is TGCAGTGCCCTGCAGGGGAACGAGCAGTACGTC. V and J are TRBV20-1 and TRBJ2-7, with TRBD1 as a possible D gene (6 bases). Between the trimmed V and J ends, which lost 6 bases and 5 bases, there was a span of 11 bases. Germline CDR1 is DFQATT and CDR2 is SNEGSKA (reference sequence). The CDR3 is made up of 11 amino acids.